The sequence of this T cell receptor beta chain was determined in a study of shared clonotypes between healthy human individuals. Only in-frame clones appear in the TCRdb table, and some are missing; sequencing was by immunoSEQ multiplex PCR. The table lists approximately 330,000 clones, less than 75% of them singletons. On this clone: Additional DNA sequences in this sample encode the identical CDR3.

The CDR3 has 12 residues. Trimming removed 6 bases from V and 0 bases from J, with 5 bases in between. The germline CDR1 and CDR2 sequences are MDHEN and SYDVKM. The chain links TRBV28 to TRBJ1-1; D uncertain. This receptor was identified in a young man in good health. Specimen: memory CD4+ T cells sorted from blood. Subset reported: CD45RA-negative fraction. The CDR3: CASRLMNTEAFF. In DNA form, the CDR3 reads TGTGCCAGCAGATTGATGAACACTGAAGCTTTCTTT.